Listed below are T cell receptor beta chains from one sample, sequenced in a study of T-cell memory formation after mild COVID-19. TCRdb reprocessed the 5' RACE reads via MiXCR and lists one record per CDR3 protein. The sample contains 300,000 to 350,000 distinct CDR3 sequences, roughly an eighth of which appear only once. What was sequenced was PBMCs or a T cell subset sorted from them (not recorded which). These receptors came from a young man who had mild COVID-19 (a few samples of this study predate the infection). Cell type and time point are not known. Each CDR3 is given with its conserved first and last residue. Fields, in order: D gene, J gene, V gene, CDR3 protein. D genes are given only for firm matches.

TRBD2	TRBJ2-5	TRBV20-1	CSARLPASGVDQYF
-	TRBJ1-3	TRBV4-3	CASSQEFSGAGNTIYF
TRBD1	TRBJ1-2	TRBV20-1	CSARPLTGAANYGYTF
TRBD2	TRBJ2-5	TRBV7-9	CASSLEGLAVSPETQYF
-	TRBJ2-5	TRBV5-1	CASSLFTGAGETQYF
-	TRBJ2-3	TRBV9	CASSVPHEGTQYF
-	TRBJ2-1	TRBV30	CAWSTGREYNEQFF
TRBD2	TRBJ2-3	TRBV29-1	CSVEGTGGGTDTQYF
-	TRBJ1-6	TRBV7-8	CASSSLYSPLHF
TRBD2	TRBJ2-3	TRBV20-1	CSAGAGVSTDTQYF
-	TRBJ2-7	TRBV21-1	CASSKESSLCPYEQYF
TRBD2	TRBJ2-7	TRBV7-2	CASSRLAGGFYEQYF
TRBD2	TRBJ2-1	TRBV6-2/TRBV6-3	CASSYSRFSSGDEQFF
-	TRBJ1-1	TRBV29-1	CSSFTGTTEAFF
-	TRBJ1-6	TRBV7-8	CASSFRDSPLHF
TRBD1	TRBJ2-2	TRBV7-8	CASSGDRGNTGELFF
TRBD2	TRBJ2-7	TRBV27	CASSFERGYEQYF
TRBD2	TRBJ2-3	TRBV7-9	CASSRLAGTSTDTQYF
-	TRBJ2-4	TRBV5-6	CASSLAGRGLQYF
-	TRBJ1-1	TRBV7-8	CASSHDQGTNTEAFF
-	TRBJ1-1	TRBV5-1	CASSLVVGNTEAFF
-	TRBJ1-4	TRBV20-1	CSARAAGREKLFF
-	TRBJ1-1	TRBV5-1	CASSLFPSGQNTEAFF
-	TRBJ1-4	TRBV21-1	CASTRTGFNEKLFF
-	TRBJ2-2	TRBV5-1	CASSLGTANTGELFF
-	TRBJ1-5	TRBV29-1	CSVSSGTDNQPQHF
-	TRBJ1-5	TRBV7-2	CASSPYSNQPQHF
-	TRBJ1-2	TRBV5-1	CASRQGNEGYTF
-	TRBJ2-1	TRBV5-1	CASSLAIDTHSYNEQFF
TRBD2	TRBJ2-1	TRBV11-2	CASSSPSGYNEQFF
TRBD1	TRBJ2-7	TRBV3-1	CASSYGQDYEQYF
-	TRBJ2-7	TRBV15	CATSRELSGIYEQYF
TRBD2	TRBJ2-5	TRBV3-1	CASSQRRGGSQYF
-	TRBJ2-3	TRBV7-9	CASSPTGDTQYF
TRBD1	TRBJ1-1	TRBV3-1	CASSHLPGTGNTEAFF
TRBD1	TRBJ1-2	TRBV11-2	CASSLGAGGNGYTF
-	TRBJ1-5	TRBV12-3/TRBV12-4	CASSSGGHNQPQHF
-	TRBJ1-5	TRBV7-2	CASESTGGYSNQPQHF
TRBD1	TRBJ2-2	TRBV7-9	CASSPYLGTGGAAGELFF
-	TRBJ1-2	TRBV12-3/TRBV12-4	CASRPGPQLGGYTF
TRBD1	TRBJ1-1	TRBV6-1	CASSETGLGAEAFF
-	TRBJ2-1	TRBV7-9	CASSWDAYLNEQFF